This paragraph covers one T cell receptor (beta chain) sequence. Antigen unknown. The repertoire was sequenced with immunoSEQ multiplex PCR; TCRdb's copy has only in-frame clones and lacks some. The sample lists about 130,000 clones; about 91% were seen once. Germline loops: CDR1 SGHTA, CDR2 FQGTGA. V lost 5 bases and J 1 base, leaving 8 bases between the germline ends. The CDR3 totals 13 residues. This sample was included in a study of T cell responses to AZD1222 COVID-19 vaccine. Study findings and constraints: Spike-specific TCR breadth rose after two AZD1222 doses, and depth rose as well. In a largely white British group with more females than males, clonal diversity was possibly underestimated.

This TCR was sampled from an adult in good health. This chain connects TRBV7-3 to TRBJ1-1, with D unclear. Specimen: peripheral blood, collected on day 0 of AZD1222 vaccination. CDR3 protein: CASSLMGNTEAFF. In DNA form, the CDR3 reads TGTGCCAGCAGCCTGATGGGGAACACTGAAGCTTTCTTT. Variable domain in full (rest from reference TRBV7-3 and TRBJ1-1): GAGVSQTPSNKVTEKGKYVELRCDPISGHTALYWYRQSLGQGPEFLIYFQGTGAADDSGLPNDRFFAVRPEGSVSTLKIQRTERGDSAVYLCASSLMGNTEAFFGQGTRLTVV.